What follows are 18 T cell receptor beta chains derived from one specimen sequenced in a study of blood T cell repertoires in COVID-19. The data were produced by immunoSEQ multiplex PCR, yet TCRdb's version contains in-frame clones alone and is incomplete. The sample records about 210,000 clones, under 90% being singletons. The sequencing sample was made of peripheral blood. All receptors come from a woman in her forties with active or convalescent COVID-19.

The gene calls are TRBV6-5 and TRBJ2-3; D not certain. This CDR3 is 15 amino acids long. V lost 6 bases to trimming and J lost 0 bases, with 13 bases between them. Germline CDR1 MNHEY, CDR2 SVGAGI. Here the CDR3 DNA reads TGTGCCAGCAGCGAGGTGCACACTAGCACAGATACGCAGTATTTT. Its protein is CASSEVHTSTDTQYF.

This rearrangement joins TRBV15 to TRBJ2-3, with 12 bases lining up with TRBD1. Germline loops: CDR1 LNHNV, CDR2 YYDKDF (reference sequence). Trimming removed 8 bases from V and 3 bases from J; junction bases left unmatched: 3. This CDR3 is 14 amino acids long. The CDR3 sequence is CATQGQGATDTQYF. The CDR3 DNA sequence: TGTGCCACCCAGGGACAGGGGGCAACAGATACGCAGTATTTT. Drawing the rest from reference TRBV15 and TRBJ2-3, the complete variable domain is DAMVIQNPRYQVTQFGKPVTLSCSQTLNHNVMYWYQQKSSQAPKLLFHYYDKDFNNEADTPDNFQSRRPNTSFCFLDIRSPGLGDTAMYLCATQGQGATDTQYFGPGTRLTVL.

This chain uses TRBV5-5 with TRBJ2-7, with TRBD2 as a possible D gene (6 bases). Germline V lookup: CDR1 SGHKS, CDR2 YYEKEE (reference sequence). The V end lost 7 bases, the J end lost 5 bases, and 28 bases lay between the germline ends. This CDR3 is 17 amino acids long. The CDR3 spells CASSPWRAVASRDEQYF. CDR3 nucleotides: TGTGCCAGCTCCCCGTGGAGGGCGGTGGCGTCAAGGGACGAGCAGTACTTC.

The chain links TRBV19 to TRBJ2-7; TRBD2 matches 7 bases. The CDR3 length is 15 residues. V shed 0 bases, J shed 3 bases, and the junction held 5 bases outside the gene matches. The germline V gene has CDR1 LNHDA and CDR2 SQIVND (reference sequence). This CDR3 is CASSIDGGESYEQYF. In DNA form, the CDR3 reads TGTGCCAGTAGTATAGATGGGGGGGAGAGCTACGAGCAGTACTTC.

The chain uses TRBV5-4 and TRBJ2-2, with TRBD1 matching over 8 bases. V shed 3 bases, J shed 2 bases, and the junction held 3 bases outside the gene matches. The germline V gene encodes CDR1 SGHNT and CDR2 YYREEE (reference sequence). CDR3 length equals 15 residues. This chain's CDR3 is CASSSGTGNTGELFF. The CDR3 DNA reads as TGTGCCAGCAGCTCTGGGACAGGTAACACCGGGGAGCTGTTTTTT.

This chain joins TRBV6-5 and TRBJ1-6; perhaps TRBD1 as D (5 bases). The V gene lost 6 bases and the J gene lost 10 bases, with 16 bases spanning the gap. This CDR3 spans 14 amino acids. Germline CDR1 MNHEY, CDR2 SVGAGI. The DNA for the CDR3 is TGTGCCAGCAGCAGATCGGGGGAACTCTCACCCCTCCACTTT. It encodes CASSRSGELSPLHF.

This sequence joins TRBV6-1 and TRBJ1-5; TRBD1 might be the D (5 bases). Between the trimmed V and J ends, which lost 3 bases and 6 bases, there was a span of 12 bases. Germline V lookup: CDR1 MNHNS, CDR2 SASEGT. The length of the CDR3 is 14 residues. CDR3 in amino acids: CASSEQGLSQPQHF. The CDR3, as DNA: TGTGCCAGCAGTGAGCAGGGTTTGAGTCAGCCCCAGCATTTT.

The chain joins TRBV7-9 to TRBJ1-2, with TRBD1 matching over 12 bases. Germline V lookup: CDR1 SEHNR, CDR2 FQNEAQ (reference sequence). This CDR3 region has 15 residues. The V segment lost 7 bases and the J segment 4 bases; nucleotides outside the gene matches: 7. CDR3 region: CASTWGQGAAYGYTF. The CDR3 coding sequence is TGTGCCAGCACCTGGGGACAGGGGGCGGCCTATGGCTACACCTTC.

The CDR3 spells CASSDALPGGYTEAFF. The CDR3 DNA is TGTGCCAGCAGTGACGCTCTTCCTGGAGGGTACACTGAAGCTTTCTTT. V and J are TRBV6-1 and TRBJ1-1; D is unclear. The CDR3 consists of 16 residues. CDR1 is MNHNS, CDR2 SASEGT, per germline. V gave up 3 bases and J gave up 3 bases, with 17 bases separating them.

In DNA form, the CDR3 reads TGCGCCAGCAGCTCCTCTGGGGGGAGTTCACCCCTCCACTTT. As protein: CASSSSGGSSPLHF. The genes are TRBV5-1 and TRBJ1-6, with D possibly matching TRBD1 (5 bases). V shed 3 bases and J shed 9 bases, with 13 bases lying between them. The length of the CDR3 is 14 residues. Germline lookup yields CDR1 SGHRS and CDR2 YFSETQ. The full variable domain, completed using reference TRBV5-1 and TRBJ1-6, is KAGVTQTPRYLIKTRGQQVTLSCSPISGHRSVSWYQQTPGQGLQFLFEYFSETQRNKGNFPGRFSGRQFSNSRSEMNVSTLELGDSALYLCASSSSGGSSPLHFGNGTRLTVT.

This clone was counted between two and nine times. This chain links TRBV6-5 with TRBJ2-1, with 10 nucleotides matching TRBD2. V was pared by 6 bases and J by 3 bases, with 5 bases of the junction left unmatched. Looked up from germline, CDR1 is MNHEY and CDR2 is SVGAGI. This CDR3 is built from 15 residues. Here the CDR3 reads CASSPGTSVYNEQFF. The CDR3 nucleotides read TGTGCCAGCAGCCCCGGGACTAGCGTCTACAATGAGCAGTTCTTC.

The V gene is TRBV11-3, the J gene TRBJ1-1; D is possibly TRBD1 (6 bases). The CDR3 has 15 residues. V gave up 1 base and J gave up 4 bases, with 13 bases separating them. The germline CDR1 and CDR2 sequences are SGHNT and YENEEA. The DNA for the CDR3 is TGTGCCAGCAGCTTAGCAGGACAGCCTGTCACTGAAGCTTTCTTT. It specifies CASSLAGQPVTEAFF.

J is TRBJ2-7 and V is TRBV12-3 or TRBV12-4; D gene ambiguous. V was clipped by 8 bases and J by 2 bases, with 10 bases between them. The CDR3 is made up of 12 amino acids. The CDR3 loop is CASGFEPYEQYF. CDR3 coding DNA: TGTGCCAGCGGCTTTGAACCCTACGAGCAGTACTTC.

V usage is TRBV7-9 and J usage is TRBJ2-3; TRBD1 is a possible D gene (6 bases). Deletions cut 2 bases from V and 11 bases from J, with 14 bases between. The germline V gene has CDR1 SEHNR and CDR2 FQNEAQ (reference sequence). The CDR3 is 13 residues long. The CDR3, as DNA: TGTGCCAGCAGCTTACAGGACTGGGGGCGGCAGTATTTT. This sequence encodes CASSLQDWGRQYF.

The CDR3 nucleotides are TGTGCCAGCAGCTTAGAACAGGGCGGTTTTTATAGCAATCAGCCCCAGCATTTT. It yields the protein CASSLEQGGFYSNQPQHF. V gene TRBV7-3 combines with J gene TRBJ1-5; D might be TRBD1 (6 bases). The V gene's germline CDR1 is SGHTA and CDR2 FQGTGA. The CDR3 totals 18 residues. V shed 2 bases and J shed 0 bases, with 17 bases lying between them.

The genes are TRBV7-3 and TRBJ1-4; 10 positions agree with TRBD1. Germline V gene sequence: CDR1 SGHTA, CDR2 FQGTGA. J gave up 2 bases and V 2 bases, and 2 bases lay outside the gene matches. CDR3 size: 16 residues. CDR3 sequence (DNA): TGTGCCAGCAGCTTACTGGGACAGGGGACTAATGAAAAACTGTTTTTT. Translated, it gives CASSLLGQGTNEKLFF.

The rearrangement joins TRBV2 to TRBJ2-5; D remains ambiguous. Germline V gives CDR1 SNHLY, CDR2 FYNNEI. V shed 6 bases and J shed 3 bases, with 11 bases lying between them. The CDR3 totals 13 residues. The CDR3 DNA sequence: TGTGCCAGCAGGCTAGAGGTAGAAGAGACCCAGTACTTC. Its protein is CASRLEVEETQYF.

The CDR3 sequence: CASSSRQANSPLHF. For the CDR3, the DNA is TGTGCCAGCAGCTCAAGACAGGCCAATTCACCCCTCCACTTT. The V and J genes are TRBV11-3 and TRBJ1-6, with a possible D match to TRBD1 (6 bases). The V gene's germline CDR1 is SGHNT and CDR2 YENEEA. This CDR3 comprises 14 residues. With 4 bases removed from V and 7 bases from J, the gap between germline ends came to 11 bases.